This T cell receptor beta chain was identified during a study of CD8+ T cells in alopecia areata. Study information: The 7-10-week-old female C3H/HeJ mice were given skin taken from roughly 6-13-month-old C3H/HeJ graft donors that had spontaneous alopecia.

Sequencing used cDNA as its template, made by extracting RNA and reverse transcribing it. Assay: immunoSEQ multiplex PCR; the TCRdb copy retains only in-frame clones and omits some. Listed for the sample are about 300,000 clones, none seen a single time. Regarding the study as a whole: Scalp data also include sequences from resident alphabeta T cells of normal skin. Across lesional scalp, and particularly alopecia totalis/universalis, clonality surpassed that of normal scalp.

Points on this clone: Its antigen is undetermined. The gene names given are mouse names. The read stops 4 residues short of the end of the CDR3; the missing end is completed from the germline J gene.

Trimming took 1 base from V and 3 from J; bases not matched to a gene: 6. CDR3 length: 17 residues. Germline V lookup: CDR1 LGHNA, CDR2 YNLKQL (reference sequence). The sorting of pooled cutaneous lymph node cells relied on CD4, CD8alpha, NKG2D, NKG2ACE and other markers. Sequencing used CD4+ T cells sorted from a lymph node. The receptor comes from a C3H/HeJ mouse with alopecia areata. The strain's MHC haplotype is H2-k. The V and J genes are TRBV5 and TRBJ2-1; 10 bases align to TRBD2. The CDR3: CASSQGGGLGIYAEQFF. CDR3 DNA (partial): TGTGCCAGCAGCCAAGGGGGGGGACTGGGGATCTATGCT.